The entry below describes one TCR beta chain. This CDR3 contains 14 residues. Germline loops: CDR1 SGHVS, CDR2 FNYEAQ. TCRdb reprocessed the 5' RACE reads, keeping one entry per CDR3 protein, no DNA. This listing includes a few hundred thousand distinct CDR3 sequences. The data belong to a study of monozygotic twins with inflammatory bowel disease. Source material: blood. The TCR was taken from a human donor with ulcerative colitis or Crohn's disease, or a healthy co-twin of an affected twin (not recorded which). The rearrangement joins TRBV7-6 to TRBJ1-2. The CDR3 loop is CASSLVGRNYGYTF.